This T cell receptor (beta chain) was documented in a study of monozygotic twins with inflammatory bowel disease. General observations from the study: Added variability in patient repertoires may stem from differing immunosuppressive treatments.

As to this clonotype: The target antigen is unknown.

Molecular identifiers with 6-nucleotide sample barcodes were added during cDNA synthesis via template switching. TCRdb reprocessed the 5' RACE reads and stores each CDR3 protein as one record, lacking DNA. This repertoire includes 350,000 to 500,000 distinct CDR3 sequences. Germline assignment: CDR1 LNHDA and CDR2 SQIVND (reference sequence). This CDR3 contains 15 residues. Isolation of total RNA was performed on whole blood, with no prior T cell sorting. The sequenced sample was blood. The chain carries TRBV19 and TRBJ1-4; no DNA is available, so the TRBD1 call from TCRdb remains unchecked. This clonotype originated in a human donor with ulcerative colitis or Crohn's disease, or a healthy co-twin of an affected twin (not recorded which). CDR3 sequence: CATSGQGGTNEKLFF.